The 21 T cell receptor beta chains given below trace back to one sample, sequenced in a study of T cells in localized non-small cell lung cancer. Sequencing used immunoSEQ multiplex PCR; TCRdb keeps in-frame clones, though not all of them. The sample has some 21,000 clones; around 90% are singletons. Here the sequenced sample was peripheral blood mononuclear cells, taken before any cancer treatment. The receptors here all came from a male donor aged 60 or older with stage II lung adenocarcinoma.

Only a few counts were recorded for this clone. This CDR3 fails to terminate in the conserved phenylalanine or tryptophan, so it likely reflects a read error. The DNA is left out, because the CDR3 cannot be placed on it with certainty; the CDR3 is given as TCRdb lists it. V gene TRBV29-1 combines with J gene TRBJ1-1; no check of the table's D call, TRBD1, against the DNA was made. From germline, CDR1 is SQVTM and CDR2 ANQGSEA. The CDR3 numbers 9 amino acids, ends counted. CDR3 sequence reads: CSVVGWGHY.

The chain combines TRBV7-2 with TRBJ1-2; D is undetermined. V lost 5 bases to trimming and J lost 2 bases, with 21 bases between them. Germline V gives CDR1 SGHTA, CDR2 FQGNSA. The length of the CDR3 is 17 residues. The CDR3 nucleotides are TGTGCCAGCAGCCAAGATAAACCCTGGACCGTCAACTATGGCTACACCTTC. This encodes CASSQDKPWTVNYGYTF.

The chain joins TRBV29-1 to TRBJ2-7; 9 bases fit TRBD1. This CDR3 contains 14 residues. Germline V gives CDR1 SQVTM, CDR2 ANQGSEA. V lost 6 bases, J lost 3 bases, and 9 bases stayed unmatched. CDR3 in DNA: TGCAGCGTCACTACAGGGGGCCCGAACTACGAGCAGTACTTC. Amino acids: CSVTTGGPNYEQYF.

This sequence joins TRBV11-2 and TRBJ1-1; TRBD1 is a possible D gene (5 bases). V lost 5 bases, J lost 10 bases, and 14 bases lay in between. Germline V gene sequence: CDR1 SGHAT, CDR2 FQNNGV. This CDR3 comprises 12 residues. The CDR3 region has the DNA TGTGCCAGCAGCCTTAATGGGGGTCTAGCTTTCTTT. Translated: CASSLNGGLAFF.

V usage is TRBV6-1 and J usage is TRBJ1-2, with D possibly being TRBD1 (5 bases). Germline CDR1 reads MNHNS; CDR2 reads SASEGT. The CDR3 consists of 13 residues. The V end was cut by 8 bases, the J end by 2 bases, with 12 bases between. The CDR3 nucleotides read TGTGCCAGCGTAACGGGGGGGAACTATGGCTACACCTTC. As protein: CASVTGGNYGYTF.

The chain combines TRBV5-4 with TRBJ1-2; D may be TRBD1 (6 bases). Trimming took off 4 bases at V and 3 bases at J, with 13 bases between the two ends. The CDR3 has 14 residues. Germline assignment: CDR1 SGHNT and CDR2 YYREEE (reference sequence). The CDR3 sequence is CASSLPQGYYGYTF. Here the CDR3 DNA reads TGTGCCAGCAGCCTACCACAGGGTTACTATGGCTACACCTTC.

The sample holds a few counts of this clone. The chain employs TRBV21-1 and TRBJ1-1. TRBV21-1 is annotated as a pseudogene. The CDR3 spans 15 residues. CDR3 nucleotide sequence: TGTGCCAGCAGCAAACACGGGGGACCGAACACTGAAGCTTTCTTT. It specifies CASSKHGGPNTEAFF.

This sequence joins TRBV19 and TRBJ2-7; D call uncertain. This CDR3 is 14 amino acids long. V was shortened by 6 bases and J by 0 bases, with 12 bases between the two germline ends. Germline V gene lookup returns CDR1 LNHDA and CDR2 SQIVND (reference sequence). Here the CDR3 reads CASRDQVSSYEQYF. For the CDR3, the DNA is TGTGCCAGTAGGGATCAGGTGAGCTCCTACGAGCAGTACTTC.

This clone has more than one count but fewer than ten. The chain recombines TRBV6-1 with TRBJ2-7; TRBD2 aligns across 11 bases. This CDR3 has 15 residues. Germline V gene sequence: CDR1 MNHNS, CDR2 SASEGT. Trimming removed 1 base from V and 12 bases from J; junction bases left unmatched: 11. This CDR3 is CASSEVPLAGVLRYF. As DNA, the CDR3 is TGTGCCAGCAGTGAAGTTCCACTAGCGGGAGTACTTCGGTACTTC.

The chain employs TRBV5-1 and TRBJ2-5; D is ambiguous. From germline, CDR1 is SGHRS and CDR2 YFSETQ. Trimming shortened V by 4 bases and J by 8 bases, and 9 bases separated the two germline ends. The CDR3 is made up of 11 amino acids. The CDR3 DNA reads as TGCGCCAGCAGCGAAGACTTAACCCAGTACTTC. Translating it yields CASSEDLTQYF.

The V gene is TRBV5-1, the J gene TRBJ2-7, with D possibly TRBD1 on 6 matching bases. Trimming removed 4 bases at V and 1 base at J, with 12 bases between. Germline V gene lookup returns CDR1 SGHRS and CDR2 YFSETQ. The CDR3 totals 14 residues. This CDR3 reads CASSLGARSYEQYF. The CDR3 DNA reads TGCGCCAGCAGCCTGGGGGCCAGATCCTACGAGCAGTACTTC.

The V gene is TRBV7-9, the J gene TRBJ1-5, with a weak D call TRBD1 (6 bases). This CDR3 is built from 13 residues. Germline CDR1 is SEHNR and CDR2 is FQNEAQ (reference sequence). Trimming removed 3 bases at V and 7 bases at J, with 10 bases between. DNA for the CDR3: TGTGCCAGCAGCTTTGAAGGGGGGCAGCCCCAGCATTTT. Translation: CASSFEGGQPQHF. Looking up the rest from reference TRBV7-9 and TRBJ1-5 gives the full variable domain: DTGVSQNPRHKITKRGQNVTFRCDPISEHNRLYWYRQTLGQGPEFLTYFQNEAQLEKSRLLSDRFSAERPKGSFSTLEIQRTEQGDSAMYLCASSFEGGQPQHFGDGTRLSIL.

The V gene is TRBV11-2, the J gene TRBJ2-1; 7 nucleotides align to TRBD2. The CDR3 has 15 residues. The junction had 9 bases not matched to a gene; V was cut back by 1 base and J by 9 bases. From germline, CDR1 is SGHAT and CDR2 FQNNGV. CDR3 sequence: CASSLALGGTPEQFF. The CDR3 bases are TGTGCCAGCAGCTTAGCCCTCGGGGGGACGCCTGAGCAGTTCTTC.

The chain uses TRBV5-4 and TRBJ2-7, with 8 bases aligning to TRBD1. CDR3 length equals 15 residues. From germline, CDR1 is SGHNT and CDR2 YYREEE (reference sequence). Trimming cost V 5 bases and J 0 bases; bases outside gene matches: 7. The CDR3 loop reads CASSRDRFTSYEQYF. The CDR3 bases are TGTGCCAGCAGTCGGGACAGGTTCACCTCCTACGAGCAGTACTTC.

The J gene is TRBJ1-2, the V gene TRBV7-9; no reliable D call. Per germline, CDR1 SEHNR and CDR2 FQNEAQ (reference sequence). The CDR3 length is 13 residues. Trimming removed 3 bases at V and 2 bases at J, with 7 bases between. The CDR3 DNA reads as TGTGCCAGCAGCTTTCTGCAGAACTATGGCTACACCTTC. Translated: CASSFLQNYGYTF.

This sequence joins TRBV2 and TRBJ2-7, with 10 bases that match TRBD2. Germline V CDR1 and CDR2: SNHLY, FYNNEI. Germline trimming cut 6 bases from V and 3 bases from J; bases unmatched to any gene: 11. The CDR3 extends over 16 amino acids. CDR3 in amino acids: CASRTPMVAGGYEQYF. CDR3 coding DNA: TGTGCCAGCAGAACGCCGATGGTAGCGGGAGGCTACGAGCAGTACTTC.

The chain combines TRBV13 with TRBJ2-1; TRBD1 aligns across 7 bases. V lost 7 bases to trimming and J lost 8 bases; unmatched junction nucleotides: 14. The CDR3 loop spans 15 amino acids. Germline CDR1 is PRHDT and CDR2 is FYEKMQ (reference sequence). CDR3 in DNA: TGTGCCAGCAATTTGGGAGACAGGGTTGATCATGAGCAGTTCTTC. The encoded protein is CASNLGDRVDHEQFF.

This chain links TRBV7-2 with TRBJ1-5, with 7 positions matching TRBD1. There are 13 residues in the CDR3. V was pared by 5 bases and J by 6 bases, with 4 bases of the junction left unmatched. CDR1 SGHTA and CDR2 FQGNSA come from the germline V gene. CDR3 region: CASSPQGIQPQHF. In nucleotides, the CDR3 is TGTGCCAGCAGCCCACAGGGGATTCAGCCCCAGCATTTT.

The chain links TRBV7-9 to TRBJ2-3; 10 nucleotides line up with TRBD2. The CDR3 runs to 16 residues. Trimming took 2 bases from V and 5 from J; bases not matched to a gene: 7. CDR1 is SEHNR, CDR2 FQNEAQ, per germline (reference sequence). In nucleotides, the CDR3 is TGTGCCAGCAGCTTACCAGCGGGAGGGCTGAGAGATACGCAGTATTTT. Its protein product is CASSLPAGGLRDTQYF.

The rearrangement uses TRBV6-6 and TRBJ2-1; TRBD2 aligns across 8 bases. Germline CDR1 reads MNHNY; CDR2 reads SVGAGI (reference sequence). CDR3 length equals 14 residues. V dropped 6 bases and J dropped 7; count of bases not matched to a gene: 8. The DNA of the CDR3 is TGTGCCAGCAGCTCCGGGACTAGGGCGAATGAGCAGTTCTTC. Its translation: CASSSGTRANEQFF.

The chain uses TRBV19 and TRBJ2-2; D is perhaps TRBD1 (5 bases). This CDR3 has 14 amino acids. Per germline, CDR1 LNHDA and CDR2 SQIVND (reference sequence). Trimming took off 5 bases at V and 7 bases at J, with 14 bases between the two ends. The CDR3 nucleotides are TGTGCCAGTAGTGCCCTCTGGGGCGGCGGGGAGCTGTTTTTT. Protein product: CASSALWGGGELFF.